The 20 T cell receptor beta chains listed next were all sequenced from one sample in a study of T cell responses to AZD1222 COVID-19 vaccine. This table comes from immunoSEQ multiplex PCR, and its TCRdb copy is limited to in-frame clones, with some not included. In the table there are 90,000 to 95,000 clones, about nine tenths of which are singletons. Sample: peripheral blood, taken on day 0 of AZD1222 vaccination. Every receptor here comes from an adult in good health.

This chain connects TRBV18 to TRBJ2-7; 11 bases agree with TRBD2. Germline CDR1 and CDR2: KGHSH and LQKENI. V shed 4 bases, J shed 3 bases, and the junction held 5 bases outside the gene matches. The CDR3 spans 15 residues. CDR3 DNA: TGTGCCAGCTCACTACTTACTAGCGGGAGCTACGAGCAGTACTTC. Protein product: CASSLLTSGSYEQYF.

The chain recombines TRBV30 with TRBJ2-5; the D gene is possibly TRBD1 (6 bases). V was cut by 2 bases and J by 4 bases, with 11 bases left in between. The CDR3 is 13 residues long. Germline loops: CDR1 GTSNPN, CDR2 SVGIG (reference sequence). The CDR3 coding sequence is TGTGCCTGGAGTAGGATGACAGGAGAGACCCAGTACTTC. It is translated as CAWSRMTGETQYF.

This chain connects TRBV5-1 to TRBJ1-4; possible D gene TRBD1, 6 bases. Germline V gene data show CDR1 as SGHRS and CDR2 as YFSETQ. There are 14 residues in the CDR3. V lost 2 bases to trimming and J lost 8 bases, with 13 bases between them. CDR3 residues: CASSFSGGDEKLFF. CDR3 DNA sequence: TGCGCCAGCAGCTTCTCCGGGGGCGACGAAAAACTGTTTTTT.

The CDR3 sequence: CASSEGVGASEQYF. The CDR3 coding sequence is TGTGCCAGCAGTGAAGGTGTGGGTGCGTCCGAGCAGTACTTC. This sequence joins TRBV2 and TRBJ2-7; D remains ambiguous. Deletions cut 1 base from V and 6 bases from J, with 13 bases between. This CDR3 is 14 amino acids long. The germline V gene has CDR1 SNHLY and CDR2 FYNNEI.

This chain joins TRBV7-2 and TRBJ1-3, with D possibly matching TRBD1 (6 bases). Per the germline V gene, CDR1 is SGHTA and CDR2 is FQGNSA. V shed 1 base and J shed 0 bases, with 10 bases lying between them. This CDR3 is 16 amino acids long. CDR3 nucleotide sequence: TGTGCCAGCAGCTTAGGGGGGGCCCGCTCTGGAAACACCATATATTTT. It encodes CASSLGGARSGNTIYF.

The V and J genes are TRBV11-2 and TRBJ1-6; TRBD1 agrees at 8 bases. The CDR3 totals 14 residues. J gave up 7 bases and V 3 bases, and 2 bases lay outside the gene matches. Germline V lookup: CDR1 SGHAT, CDR2 FQNNGV. The CDR3 bases are TGTGCCAGCAGCTTTGCAGGGGGCAATTCACCCCTCCACTTT. This codes for CASSFAGGNSPLHF. The full variable domain, in which reference TRBV11-2 and TRBJ1-6 provide the parts outside the CDR3, is EAGVAQSPRYKIIEKRQSVAFWCNPISGHATLYWYQQILGQGPKLLIQFQNNGVVDDSQLPKDRFSAERLKGVDSTLKIQPAKLEDSAVYLCASSFAGGNSPLHFGNGTRLTVT.

This clone was counted a few times. This chain joins TRBV5-6 and TRBJ2-1, with TRBD2 matching 7 bases. CDR1 and CDR2 (germline): SGHDT, YYEEEE. CDR3 length equals 12 residues. Trimming took 1 base from V and 10 from J; bases not matched to a gene: 2. The CDR3 DNA reads as TGTGCCAGCAGCTTGTTCGGGGGGGAGCAGTTCTTC. This encodes CASSLFGGEQFF.

The chain joins TRBV6-5 to TRBJ2-7; TRBD1 matches 9 bases. Germline CDR1 reads MNHEY; CDR2 reads SVGAGI. V lost 7 bases and J lost 2; bases outside the gene matches: 6. The CDR3 has 14 amino acids. Here the CDR3 reads CASKTGTGPYEQYF. The CDR3 bases are TGTGCCAGCAAAACCGGGACAGGGCCCTACGAGCAGTACTTC.

The chain uses TRBV2 and TRBJ2-2; 10 bases agree with TRBD1. The CDR3 extends over 14 amino acids. Germline values: CDR1 SNHLY, CDR2 FYNNEI. Unmatched junction bases numbered 3, after V lost 6 bases and J lost 5 bases. DNA of the CDR3: TGTGCCAGCAGGGGGACAGGGGATACCGGGGAGCTGTTTTTT. Translated, it gives CASRGTGDTGELFF.

This chain links TRBV19 with TRBJ1-1; TRBD1 might be the D (6 bases). Germline CDR1 LNHDA, CDR2 SQIVND (reference sequence). Trimming removed 6 bases at V and 4 bases at J, with 15 bases between. This CDR3 has 14 residues. The CDR3 nucleotides read TGTGCCAGTAGATCGGAGGGGGAGGGCACTGAAGCTTTCTTT. It yields the protein CASRSEGEGTEAFF.

DNA for the CDR3: TGTGCCAGCTGGGCAGGCCCCCAAGAGACCCAGTACTTC. Amino acids: CASWAGPQETQYF. This sequence joins TRBV2 and TRBJ2-5, with D hard to call. V was shortened by 8 bases and J by 1 base, with 11 bases between the two germline ends. This CDR3 contains 13 residues. From germline, CDR1 is SNHLY and CDR2 FYNNEI.

V is TRBV25-1 and J is TRBJ1-2, with D uncertain. The germline V and J ends were trimmed by 3 bases and 8 bases, with 13 bases remaining between them. The CDR3 sequence is 13 residues long. Germline lookup yields CDR1 MGHDK and CDR2 SYGVNS. CDR3 sequence (DNA): TGTGCCAGCAGTGATGGACCCGATCGGGGCTACACCTTC. Its translation is CASSDGPDRGYTF.

The gene calls are TRBV6-5 and TRBJ1-4; D not certain. CDR1 and CDR2 from the germline V gene are MNHEY and SVGAGI. V dropped 6 bases and J dropped 7 bases, with 15 bases sitting between them. The CDR3 covers 14 residues. The CDR3, as DNA: TGTGCCAGCAGGCAGAGACCCGTAGGTGAAAAACTGTTTTTT. This translates into CASRQRPVGEKLFF.

V and J are TRBV7-3 and TRBJ2-3; D is possibly TRBD2 (5 bases). CDR1 is SGHTA, CDR2 FQGTGA, per germline. This CDR3 is built from 15 residues. V lost 4 bases, J lost 7 bases, and 18 bases lay in between. CDR3 sequence reads: CASSSATTPTNTQYF. In nucleotides, the CDR3 is TGTGCCAGCAGCTCCGCGACTACCCCGACTAATACGCAGTATTTT.

The V call is TRBV23-1, the J call TRBJ1-2, with a weak D call TRBD1 (5 bases). TRBV23-1 is flagged as an ORF with uncertain function. Trimming took off 4 bases at V and 7 bases at J, with 7 bases between the two ends. The CDR3 is 11 amino acids. The CDR3 nucleotides are TGCGCCAGCAGTCGGGACGGTGGCTACACCTTC. Its translation is CASSRDGGYTF.

On this clone itself: Other nucleotide sequences in the sample specify the same CDR3. This sequence joins TRBV27 and TRBJ2-7; TRBD1 or TRBD2 may be the D gene (5 bases each). The CDR3 consists of 15 residues. Germline CDR1 and CDR2: MNHEY and SMNVEV (reference sequence). The germline V and J ends were trimmed by 2 bases and 3 bases, with 14 bases remaining between them. The DNA of the CDR3 is TGTGCCAGCAGTTTACGGGACCGAGGAAGCTACGAGCAGTACTTC. Its translation is CASSLRDRGSYEQYF.

The genes are TRBV27 and TRBJ2-2; possibly TRBD1 or TRBD2 for D (5 bases each). CDR1 MNHEY and CDR2 SMNVEV come from the germline V gene (reference sequence). The CDR3 loop spans 15 amino acids. Between the trimmed V and J ends, which lost 7 bases and 0 bases, there was a span of 12 bases. In DNA, the CDR3 is TGTGCCAGCACCCACGGGGCCTCGAACACCGGGGAGCTGTTTTTT. Translation: CASTHGASNTGELFF.

J is TRBJ1-3 and V is TRBV27; D is possibly TRBD1 (6 bases). CDR3 length equals 15 residues. Germline lookup yields CDR1 MNHEY and CDR2 SMNVEV (reference sequence). V was shortened by 1 base and J by 4 bases, with 11 bases between the two germline ends. The CDR3 sequence: CASSLFGTTGNTIYF. The CDR3 DNA follows: TGTGCCAGCAGTTTATTCGGGACAACCGGAAACACCATATATTTT.

The CDR3 is CASRSPRGAGELFF. The CDR3 bases are TGCGCCAGCAGGTCCCCTAGGGGGGCCGGGGAGCTGTTTTTT. The V and J genes are TRBV4-1 and TRBJ2-2; the D call may be TRBD1 or TRBD2 (6 bases each). Trimming removed 6 bases from V and 6 bases from J, with 14 bases in between. CDR3 length: 14 amino acids. Looked up from germline, CDR1 is MGHRA and CDR2 is YSYEKL.

This clone showed up just once. As DNA, the CDR3 is TGTGCCAGCATTCCTATGCGGGACAGGGGGTACACTGAAGCTTTCTTT. Encoded protein: CASIPMRDRGYTEAFF. This chain links TRBV27 with TRBJ1-1; 11 nucleotides line up with TRBD1. Losses at the gene ends were 7 bases for V and 3 bases for J; bases not matched to a gene: 10. Germline CDR1 reads MNHEY; CDR2 reads SMNVEV (reference sequence). This CDR3 region has 16 residues.